This TCR beta chain was found in a study of CD8+ T cells in alopecia areata. Turning to the study itself: Tofacitinib was taken orally by treated patients, and the dose was 5 to 10 mg twice daily. Study-level points and caveats: Throughout tofacitinib, many expanded lesional clones continued to persist in scalp and blood.

The V gene end was trimmed by 4 bases and the J gene end by 2 bases; junction bases not matched to a gene: 6. This CDR3 has 14 residues. The germline V gene has CDR1 SGDLS and CDR2 YYNGEE. Specified treatment: oral pan-JAK inhibitor, 5-10 mg twice daily. Isolation of CD4+ and CD8+ T cells from PBMCs was achieved by sorting. In regard to this clone: Its antigen is undetermined.

RNA was extracted and reverse transcribed into cDNA as the sequencing template. Profiled with immunoSEQ multiplex PCR; TCRdb holds only in-frame clones, not every one. The sample has over 150,000 clones, roughly 60% seen once. The V gene is TRBV9, the J gene TRBJ2-7; 7 bases agree with TRBD2. The clonotype was recovered from a human donor with alopecia areata. The starting material was CD4+ T cells sorted from blood, obtained at week 24, from a patient treated with tofacitinib. The CDR3 DNA reads TGTGCCAGCAGCCCCGGGGGGAGTACCTACGAGCAGTACTTC. The encoded protein is CASSPGGSTYEQYF.